Listed here are 26 T cell receptor beta chains from one sample, sequenced in a study of blood T cell repertoires in COVID-19 (TCRdb year 2020). The library was prepared using the immunoSEQ multiplex PCR assay. Held by TCRdb, this immuneACCESS table contains in-frame sequences only and omits some clones. Under half of the omission traces to an unresolved V gene where checked; the cause of the rest is unknown. Present in this sample are tens of thousands of clones, about 85% of which were seen just once. More than 20% of the sample is taken by the ten largest. Sequencing was carried out using peripheral blood. The receptor source for this set is a woman aged 80 or over in a cohort sampled during active or convalescent COVID-19.

The CDR3 here is CASSFLASGSYDGFF. CDR3 nucleotides: TGTGCCAGCAGTTTCCTGGCTAGCGGGAGTTACGATGGGTTCTTC. The V gene is TRBV28, the J gene TRBJ2-1; 10 bases match TRBD2. J gave up 15 bases and V 3 bases, and 14 bases lay outside the gene matches. From germline, CDR1 is MDHEN and CDR2 SYDVKM. There are 15 residues in the CDR3. Supplemented by reference TRBV28 and TRBJ2-1, the full variable domain reads DVKVTQSSRYLVKRTGEKVFLECVQDMDHENMFWYRQDPGLGLRLIYFSYDVKMKEKGDIPEGYSVSREKKERFSLILESASTNQTSMYLCASSFLASGSYDGFFGPGTRLTVL.

The chain links TRBV11-3 to TRBJ1-1; D might be TRBD1 (6 bases). CDR1 is SGHNT, CDR2 YENEEA, per germline. CDR3 length: 16 residues. Deletions cut 3 bases from V and 0 bases from J, with 14 bases between. The CDR3 DNA reads as TGTGCCAGCAGCTTTATGGTGGGGGACATGAACACTGAAGCTTTCTTT. This sequence encodes CASSFMVGDMNTEAFF.

CDR3 sequence reads: CASSLDPEPGWGGYTF. The CDR3 DNA reads TGTGCCAGCAGCTTAGATCCGGAGCCAGGGTGGGGTGGCTACACCTTC. J is TRBJ1-2 and V is TRBV11-3; possible D gene TRBD1, 5 bases. With 0 bases removed from V and 7 bases from J, the gap between germline ends came to 18 bases. Germline loops: CDR1 SGHNT, CDR2 YENEEA. The CDR3 totals 16 residues.

The chain has TRBV3-1 (or the pseudogene TRBV3-2) and TRBJ2-5; 9 bases are a match to TRBD1. This CDR3 has 16 amino acids. CDR1 is LGHDT and CDR2 is YNNKEL in the germline V gene (reference sequence). V shed 6 bases and J 1 base; nucleotides not matched to a gene: 9. CDR3 sequence (DNA): TGTGCCAGCAGTATACAGGGGGCGCGGGTCCAAGAGACCCAGTACTTC. Protein: CASSIQGARVQETQYF.

The rearrangement uses TRBV2 and TRBJ1-2; D is perhaps TRBD1 (5 bases). Germline CDR1 is SNHLY and CDR2 is FYNNEI. The ends were cut back, 5 bases at V and 7 bases at J, with 14 bases in the middle. The CDR3 spans 13 residues. CDR3: CASSPRTNRGYTF. CDR3 DNA sequence: TGTGCCAGCAGTCCCCGGACAAATCGTGGCTACACCTTC.

The rearrangement uses TRBV4-3 and TRBJ1-2, with 10 bases identical to TRBD1. Germline values: CDR1 LGHNA, CDR2 YSLEER. This CDR3 is 14 amino acids long. Losses at the gene ends were 0 bases for V and 6 bases for J; bases not matched to a gene: 1. CDR3 sequence reads: CASSQEGTGDGYTF. CDR3 nucleotide sequence: TGCGCCAGCAGCCAAGAGGGGACAGGGGATGGCTACACCTTC.

This clone was observed a single time. The chain joins TRBV5-4 to TRBJ2-3; 8 nucleotides align to TRBD2. The CDR3 contains 15 residues. V was clipped by 4 bases and J by 2 bases; unmatched bases: 6. The V gene's germline CDR1 is SGHNT and CDR2 YYREEE (reference sequence). CDR3 coding DNA: TGTGCCAGCAGCCTGGGACTAGTTTCCACAGATACGCAGTATTTT. Translated, it gives CASSLGLVSTDTQYF.

V usage is TRBV7-2 and J usage is TRBJ1-5; D unresolved. The CDR3 extends over 15 amino acids. V was cut by 5 bases and J by 0 bases, with 11 bases left in between. The germline CDR1 and CDR2 sequences are SGHTA and FQGNSA. The CDR3 bases are TGTGCCAGCAGCACAGCTATCTCTAGCAATCAGCCCCAGCATTTT. This encodes CASSTAISSNQPQHF.

The rearrangement joins TRBV11-3 to TRBJ1-3, with D hard to call. Trimming stripped 2 bases from V and 0 bases from J, with 11 bases between. The CDR3 runs 16 residues. Germline CDR1 is SGHNT and CDR2 is YENEEA. The CDR3 here is CASSLFSISSGNTIYF. Here the CDR3 DNA reads TGTGCCAGCAGCTTATTCTCAATCAGCTCTGGAAACACCATATATTTT.

The table lists this clone with a few counts. J is TRBJ1-2 and V is TRBV10-1; 7 bases are shared with TRBD1. CDR3 length: 13 residues. V dropped 6 bases and J dropped 6; count of bases not matched to a gene: 7. CDR1 and CDR2 from the germline V gene are WNHNN and SYGVQD (reference sequence). The CDR3 region has the DNA TGCGCCAGCAGGGGGACAGTCCTCGATGGCTACACCTTC. Its translation: CASRGTVLDGYTF.

A single count supports this clone. J is TRBJ2-5 and V is TRBV28; 7 positions match TRBD1. The J segment lost 4 bases and the V segment lost 4 bases, leaving 9 bases of the junction unmatched. The length of the CDR3 is 15 residues. Germline CDR1 reads MDHEN; CDR2 reads SYDVKM. CDR3 residues: CASSSSKQGSETQYF. The DNA of the CDR3 is TGTGCCAGCAGTTCTTCAAAACAGGGGTCAGAGACCCAGTACTTC.

The chain uses TRBV6-5 and TRBJ2-7, with 9 positions matching TRBD1. The CDR3 runs to 14 residues. CDR1 MNHEY and CDR2 SVGAGI come from the germline V gene. The V segment lost 6 bases and the J segment 3 bases; nucleotides outside the gene matches: 6. The CDR3 coding sequence is TGTGCCAGCAGACCACCGGGACAGGGCTACGAGCAGTACTTC. It is translated as CASRPPGQGYEQYF.

The CDR3 here is CASSLGTGEETQYF. The CDR3 nucleotides read TGTGCCAGCAGCTTAGGGACAGGGGAGGAGACCCAGTACTTC. V is TRBV7-8 and J is TRBJ2-5; 9 positions agree with TRBD1. Germline lookup yields CDR1 SGHVS and CDR2 FQNEAQ. Trimming took 1 base from V and 5 from J; bases not matched to a gene: 2. The CDR3 spans 14 residues.

The V gene is TRBV13, the J gene TRBJ1-1; no firm D call. Germline lookup yields CDR1 PRHDT and CDR2 FYEKMQ (reference sequence). The CDR3 sequence is 14 residues long. Trimming took off 5 bases at V and 3 bases at J, with 13 bases between the two ends. CDR3 amino acids: CASSRTRVYTEAFF. The CDR3 region has the DNA TGTGCCAGCAGCAGAACTCGGGTGTACACTGAAGCTTTCTTT.

The CDR3 region is CSASDPRGRGETQYF. Here the CDR3 DNA reads TGCAGTGCTAGTGACCCCAGGGGGCGCGGTGAGACCCAGTACTTC. The V call is TRBV20-1, the J call TRBJ2-5; 8 nucleotides line up with TRBD1. The CDR3 is made up of 15 amino acids. Germline-derived CDR1 and CDR2 are DFQATT and SNEGSKA (reference sequence). J gave up 5 bases and V 3 bases, and 11 bases lay outside the gene matches.

This clone was seen just once. This chain joins TRBV11-2 and TRBJ2-2; 9 nucleotides match TRBD2. The CDR3 runs to 15 residues. Trimming cost V 5 bases and J 2 bases; bases outside gene matches: 3. From germline, CDR1 is SGHAT and CDR2 FQNNGV. CDR3 in amino acids: CASSLAGLNTGELFF. The CDR3 DNA follows: TGTGCCAGCAGCCTAGCGGGACTCAACACCGGGGAGCTGTTTTTT.

V and J are TRBV5-1 and TRBJ2-5; 11 positions match TRBD2. This CDR3 contains 16 residues. Unmatched junction bases numbered 8, after V lost 2 bases and J lost 5 bases. Per the germline V gene, CDR1 is SGHRS and CDR2 is YFSETQ. CDR3 coding DNA: TGCGCCAGCAGCTTATTCGGGACTAGCGGAGGGGAGACCCAGTACTTC. Translation: CASSLFGTSGGETQYF. Filled out from reference TRBV5-1 and TRBJ2-5, the complete variable domain reads KAGVTQTPRYLIKTRGQQVTLSCSPISGHRSVSWYQQTPGQGLQFLFEYFSETQRNKGNFPGRFSGRQFSNSRSEMNVSTLELGDSALYLCASSLFGTSGGETQYFGPGTRLLVL.

The rearrangement uses TRBV3-1 (or the pseudogene TRBV3-2) and TRBJ1-4, with a tentative D call TRBD1 (6 bases). CDR1 is LGHDT and CDR2 is YNNKEL in the germline V gene (reference sequence). The CDR3 is made up of 15 amino acids. Between the trimmed V and J ends, which lost 8 bases and 7 bases, there was a span of 20 bases. The CDR3 here is CASGDAGARGEKLFF. The DNA of the CDR3 is TGTGCCAGCGGTGACGCAGGGGCGAGGGGTGAAAAACTGTTTTTT.

The genes are TRBV6-2 or TRBV6-3 and TRBJ2-4, with 7 bases lining up with TRBD1. Germline V gene data show CDR1 as MNHEY and CDR2 as SVGEGT. With V trimmed by 5 bases and J by 0 bases, 7 bases remained unmatched. This CDR3 comprises 16 residues. The CDR3 DNA follows: TGTGCCAGCAGTGACGGACAGGCACTAGCCAAAAACATTCAGTACTTC. Protein: CASSDGQALAKNIQYF.

The chain employs TRBV7-9 and TRBJ1-1; 7 positions agree with TRBD1. V was clipped by 5 bases and J by 4 bases; unmatched bases: 4. The CDR3 spans 13 residues. The germline CDR1 and CDR2 sequences are SEHNR and FQNEAQ (reference sequence). The CDR3 DNA sequence: TGTGCCAGCAGCCGACAGGGCGGCACTGAAGCTTTCTTT. This codes for CASSRQGGTEAFF.

The chain uses TRBV3-1 (or the pseudogene TRBV3-2) and TRBJ2-2, with 7 nucleotides matching TRBD1. The junction had 10 bases not matched to a gene; V was cut back by 5 bases and J by 4 bases. CDR1 and CDR2 from the germline V gene are LGHDT and YNNKEL (reference sequence). The CDR3 sequence is 16 residues long. The CDR3: CASSFRQGGVTGELFF. The CDR3 nucleotides are TGTGCCAGCAGCTTCCGACAGGGTGGAGTCACCGGGGAGCTGTTTTTT.

This chain joins TRBV27 and TRBJ2-5, with 9 bases lining up with TRBD1. V was pared by 6 bases and J by 5 bases, with 13 bases of the junction left unmatched. From germline, CDR1 is MNHEY and CDR2 SMNVEV (reference sequence). The CDR3 has 16 residues. The CDR3 sequence is CASRRTTGGLRETQYF. The CDR3 nucleotides read TGTGCCAGCAGAAGGACGACAGGGGGTCTTAGGGAGACCCAGTACTTC.

V is TRBV5-4 and J is TRBJ1-5, with D unclear. The CDR3 covers 12 residues. The ends were cut back, 1 base at V and 4 bases at J, with 3 bases in the middle. In germline, CDR1 is SGHNT, CDR2 YYREEE (reference sequence). This CDR3 is CASSLPNQPQHF. The CDR3 DNA reads TGTGCCAGCAGCTTGCCGAATCAGCCCCAGCATTTT.

The genes are TRBV3-1 (or the pseudogene TRBV3-2) and TRBJ2-3, with D possibly being TRBD2 (5 bases). The CDR3 loop spans 14 amino acids. Germline CDR1 LGHDT, CDR2 YNNKEL (reference sequence). V was shortened by 0 bases and J by 1 base, with 5 bases between the two germline ends. Written as DNA, the CDR3 is TGTGCCAGCAGCCAAGAGGAGGGCACAGATACGCAGTATTTT. It specifies CASSQEEGTDTQYF.

The chain links TRBV11-3 to TRBJ1-3; D is perhaps TRBD1 (6 bases). V was shortened by 7 bases and J by 4 bases, with 26 bases between the two germline ends. Germline V gene data show CDR1 as SGHNT and CDR2 as YENEEA. This CDR3 spans 18 amino acids. The CDR3 DNA is TGTGCCAGCACCGCTCTCTGGGCCCCCACAGGGAACGGAAACACCATATATTTT. Its translation is CASTALWAPTGNGNTIYF.

V is TRBV4-1 and J is TRBJ2-2; 10 bases are shared with TRBD1. CDR3 length equals 15 residues. Trimming at V came to 5 bases and at J to 6 bases, leaving 6 bases not matched to a gene. The germline V gene encodes CDR1 MGHRA and CDR2 YSYEKL. The CDR3 region is CASSKGQGVPGELFF. DNA of the CDR3: TGCGCCAGCAGCAAAGGACAGGGGGTACCCGGGGAGCTGTTTTTT.